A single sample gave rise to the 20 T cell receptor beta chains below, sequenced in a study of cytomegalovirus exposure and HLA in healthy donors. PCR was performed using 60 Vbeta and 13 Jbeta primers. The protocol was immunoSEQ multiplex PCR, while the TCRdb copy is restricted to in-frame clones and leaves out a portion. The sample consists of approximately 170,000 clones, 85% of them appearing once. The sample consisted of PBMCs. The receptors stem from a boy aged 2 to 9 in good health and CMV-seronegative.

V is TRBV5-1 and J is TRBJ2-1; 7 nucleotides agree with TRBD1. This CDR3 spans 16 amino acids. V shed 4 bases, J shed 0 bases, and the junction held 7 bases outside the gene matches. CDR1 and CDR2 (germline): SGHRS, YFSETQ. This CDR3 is CASSIGQAASYNEQFF. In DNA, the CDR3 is TGCGCCAGCAGCATAGGACAGGCAGCCTCCTACAATGAGCAGTTCTTC. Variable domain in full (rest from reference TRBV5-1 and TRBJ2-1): KAGVTQTPRYLIKTRGQQVTLSCSPISGHRSVSWYQQTPGQGLQFLFEYFSETQRNKGNFPGRFSGRQFSNSRSEMNVSTLELGDSALYLCASSIGQAASYNEQFFGPGTRLTVL.

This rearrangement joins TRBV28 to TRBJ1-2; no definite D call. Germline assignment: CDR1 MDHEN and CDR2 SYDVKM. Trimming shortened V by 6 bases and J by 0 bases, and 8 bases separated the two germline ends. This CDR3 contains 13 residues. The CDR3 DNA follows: TGTGCCAGCAGGTCCGGGACTAACTATGGCTACACCTTC. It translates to CASRSGTNYGYTF.

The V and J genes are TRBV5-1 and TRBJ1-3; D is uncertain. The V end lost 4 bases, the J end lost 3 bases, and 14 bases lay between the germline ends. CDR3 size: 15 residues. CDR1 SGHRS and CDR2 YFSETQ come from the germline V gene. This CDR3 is CASSPPGGGGNTIYF. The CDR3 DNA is TGCGCCAGCAGCCCCCCCGGAGGAGGTGGAAACACCATATATTTT.

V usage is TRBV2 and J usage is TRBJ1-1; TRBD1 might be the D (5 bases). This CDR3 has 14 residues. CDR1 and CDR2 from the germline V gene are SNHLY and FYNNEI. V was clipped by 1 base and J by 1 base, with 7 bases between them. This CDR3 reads CASSEVRANTEAFF. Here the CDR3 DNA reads TGTGCCAGCAGTGAAGTCAGGGCGAACACTGAAGCTTTCTTT. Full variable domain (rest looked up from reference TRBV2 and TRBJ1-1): EPEVTQTPSHQVTQMGQEVILRCVPISNHLYFYWYRQILGQKVEFLVSFYNNEISEKSEIFDDQFSVERPDGSNFTLKIRSTKLEDSAMYFCASSEVRANTEAFFGQGTRLTVV.

In nucleotides, the CDR3 is TGTGCCAGCTCACCACCCCGCCGGCTAGTGAAGGATTTAAATGAGCAGTTCTTC. Amino acid sequence: CASSPPRRLVKDLNEQFF. The rearrangement uses TRBV18 and TRBJ2-1; unclear D gene. The V end lost 0 bases, the J end lost 7 bases, and 22 bases lay between the germline ends. Per the germline V gene, CDR1 is KGHSH and CDR2 is LQKENI. The CDR3 is 18 amino acids.

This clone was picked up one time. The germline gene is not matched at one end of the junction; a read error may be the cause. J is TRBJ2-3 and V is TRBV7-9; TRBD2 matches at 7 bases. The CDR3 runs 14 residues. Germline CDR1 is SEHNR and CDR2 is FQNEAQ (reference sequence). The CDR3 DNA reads TGTTCCAGCAGCTTAGCCAGCGGGACGGATACGCAGTATTTT. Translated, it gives CSSSLASGTDTQYF. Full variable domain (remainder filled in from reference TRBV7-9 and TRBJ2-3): DTGVSQNPRHKITKRGQNVTFRCDPISEHNRLYWYRQTLGQGPEFLTYFQNEAQLEKSRLLSDRFSAERPKGSFSTLEIQRTEQGDSAMYLCSSSLASGTDTQYFGPGTRLTVL.

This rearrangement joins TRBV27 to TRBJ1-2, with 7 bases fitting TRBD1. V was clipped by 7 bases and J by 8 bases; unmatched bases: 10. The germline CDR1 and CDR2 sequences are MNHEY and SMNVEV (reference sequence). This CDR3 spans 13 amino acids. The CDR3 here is CASKSLTGLGYTF. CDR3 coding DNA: TGTGCCAGCAAATCCCTGACAGGGCTCGGCTACACCTTC.

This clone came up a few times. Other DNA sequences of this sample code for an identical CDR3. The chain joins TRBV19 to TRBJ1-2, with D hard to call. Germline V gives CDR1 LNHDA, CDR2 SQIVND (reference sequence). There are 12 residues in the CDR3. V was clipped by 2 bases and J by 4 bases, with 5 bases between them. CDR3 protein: CASSISVYGYTF. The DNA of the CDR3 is TGTGCCAGTAGTATATCGGTCTATGGCTACACCTTC.

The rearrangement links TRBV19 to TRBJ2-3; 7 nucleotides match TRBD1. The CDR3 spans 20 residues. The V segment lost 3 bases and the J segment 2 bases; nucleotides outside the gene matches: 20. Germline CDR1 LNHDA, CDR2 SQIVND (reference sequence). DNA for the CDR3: TGTGCCAGTAGTATTGTGAGTGGGGACAGACATATCGAAGCCACAGATACGCAGTATTTT. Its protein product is CASSIVSGDRHIEATDTQYF.

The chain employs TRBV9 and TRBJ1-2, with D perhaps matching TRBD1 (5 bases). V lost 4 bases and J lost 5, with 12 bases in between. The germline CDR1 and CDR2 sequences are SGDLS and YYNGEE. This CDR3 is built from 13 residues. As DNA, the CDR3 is TGTGCCAGCAGCCCGGGACTAGGATATGGCTACACCTTC. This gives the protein CASSPGLGYGYTF.

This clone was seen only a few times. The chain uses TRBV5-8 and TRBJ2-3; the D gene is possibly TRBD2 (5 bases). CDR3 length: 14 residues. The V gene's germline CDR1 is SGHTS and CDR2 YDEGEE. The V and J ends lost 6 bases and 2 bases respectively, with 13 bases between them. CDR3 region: CASTSSDYTDTQYF. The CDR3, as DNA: TGTGCCAGCACCTCATCTGACTACACAGATACGCAGTATTTT.

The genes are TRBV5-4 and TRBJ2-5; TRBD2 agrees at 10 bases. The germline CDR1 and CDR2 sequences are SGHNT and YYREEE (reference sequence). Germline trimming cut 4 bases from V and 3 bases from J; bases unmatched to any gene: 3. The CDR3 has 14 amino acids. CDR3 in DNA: TGTGCCAGCAGCCCAGGACTAGCGGAAGAGACCCAGTACTTC. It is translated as CASSPGLAEETQYF.

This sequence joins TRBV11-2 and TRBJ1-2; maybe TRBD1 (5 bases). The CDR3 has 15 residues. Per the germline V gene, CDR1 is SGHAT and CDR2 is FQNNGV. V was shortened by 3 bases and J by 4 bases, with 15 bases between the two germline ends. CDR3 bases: TGTGCCAGCAGCTTCGAGCCAGGGTACGGCTATGGCTACACCTTC. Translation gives CASSFEPGYGYGYTF.

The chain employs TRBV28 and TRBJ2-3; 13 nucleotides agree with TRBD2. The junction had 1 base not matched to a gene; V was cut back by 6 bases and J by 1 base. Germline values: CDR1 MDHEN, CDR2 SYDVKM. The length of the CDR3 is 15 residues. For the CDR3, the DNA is TGTGCCAGCAGGGGGACTAGCGGGGGCACAGATACGCAGTATTTT. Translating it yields CASRGTSGGTDTQYF.

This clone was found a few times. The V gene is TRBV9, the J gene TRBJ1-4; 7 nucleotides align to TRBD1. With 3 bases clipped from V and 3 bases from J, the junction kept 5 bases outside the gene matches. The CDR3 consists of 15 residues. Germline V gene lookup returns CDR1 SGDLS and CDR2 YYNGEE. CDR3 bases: TGTGCCAGCAGCGCGATGGACAGGCCTAATGAAAAACTGTTTTTT. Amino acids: CASSAMDRPNEKLFF.

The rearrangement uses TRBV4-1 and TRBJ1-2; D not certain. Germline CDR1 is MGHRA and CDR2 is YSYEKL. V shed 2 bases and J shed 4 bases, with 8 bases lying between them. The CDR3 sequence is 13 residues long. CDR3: CASSQYLGYGYTF. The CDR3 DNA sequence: TGCGCCAGCAGCCAATATCTAGGCTATGGCTACACCTTC.

CDR3 sequence (DNA): TGTGCCATCAGTGAGTCGGAGGGGACGCACGGTAACACCGGGGAGCTGTTTTTT. It translates to CAISESEGTHGNTGELFF. The chain uses TRBV10-3 and TRBJ2-2; perhaps TRBD2 as D (6 bases). This CDR3 region has 18 residues. CDR1 and CDR2 from the germline V gene are ENHRY and SYGVKD. Trimming cost V 0 bases and J 2 bases, with 16 bases left between them.

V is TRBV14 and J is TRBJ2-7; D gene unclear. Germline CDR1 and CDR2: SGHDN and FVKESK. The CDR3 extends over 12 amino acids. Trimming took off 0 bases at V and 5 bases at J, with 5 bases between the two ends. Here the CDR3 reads CASSQDSNEQYV. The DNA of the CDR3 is TGTGCCAGCAGCCAAGATAGCAACGAGCAGTACGTC.

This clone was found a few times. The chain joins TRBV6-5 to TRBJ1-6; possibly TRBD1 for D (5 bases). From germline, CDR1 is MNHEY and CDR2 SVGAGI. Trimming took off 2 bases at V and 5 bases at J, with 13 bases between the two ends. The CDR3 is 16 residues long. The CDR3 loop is CASSYGPRTNNSPLHF. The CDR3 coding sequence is TGTGCCAGCAGTTACGGGCCTAGGACAAATAATTCACCCCTCCACTTT.

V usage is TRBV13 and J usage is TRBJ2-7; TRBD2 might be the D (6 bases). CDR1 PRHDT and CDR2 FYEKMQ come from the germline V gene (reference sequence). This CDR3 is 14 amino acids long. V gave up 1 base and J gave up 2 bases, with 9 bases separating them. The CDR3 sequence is CASSLAGETYEQYF. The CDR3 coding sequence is TGTGCCAGCAGCTTAGCGGGAGAGACCTACGAGCAGTACTTC. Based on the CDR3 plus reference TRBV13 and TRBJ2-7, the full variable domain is AAGVIQSPRHLIKEKRETATLKCYPIPRHDTVYWYQQGPGQDPQFLISFYEKMQSDKGSIPDRFSAQQFSDYHSELNMSSLELGDSALYFCASSLAGETYEQYFGPGTRLTVT.